The 11 T cell receptor beta chains below come from one sample, sequenced in a study of T cell responses to AZD1222 COVID-19 vaccine. Data came from immunoSEQ multiplex PCR; TCRdb stores just in-frame clones and leaves some out. The sample has 100,000 to 150,000 clones, around nine tenths seen once; the top ten hold approximately 10%. Sequenced here: peripheral blood, sampled on day 0 of MenACWY control vaccination. The source is an adult in good health.

V usage is TRBV7-9 and J usage is TRBJ2-5, with 12 bases fitting TRBD2. CDR1 and CDR2 from the germline V gene are SEHNR and FQNEAQ (reference sequence). This CDR3 spans 15 amino acids. The trim removed 5 bases at V and 4 bases at J, leaving 5 bases unmatched. In DNA, the CDR3 is TGTGCCAGCAGCCCGACTAGCGGGAGAGGAGAGACCCAGTACTTC. Its protein product is CASSPTSGRGETQYF.

The chain is built from TRBV18 and TRBJ2-7; D possibly corresponds to TRBD1 (5 bases). CDR1 is KGHSH and CDR2 is LQKENI in the germline V gene. The CDR3 runs to 15 residues. V was cut by 2 bases and J by 1 base, with 12 bases left in between. Here the CDR3 DNA reads TGTGCCAGCTCACCAGCCCAGGGTTTGTCCTACGAGCAGTACTTC. Translated, it gives CASSPAQGLSYEQYF.

This CDR3 reads CASRWGQGQPQHF. The CDR3 DNA reads TGTGCCAGCAGGTGGGGGCAAGGTCAGCCCCAGCATTTT. This chain links TRBV12-3 or TRBV12-4 with TRBJ1-5; D is possibly TRBD1 (6 bases). Trimming removed 6 bases at V and 6 bases at J, with 12 bases between. CDR3 size: 13 residues.

The chain is built from TRBV4-3 and TRBJ2-1, with D possibly TRBD2 on 6 matching bases. The germline V gene has CDR1 LGHNA and CDR2 YSLEER. The CDR3 consists of 16 residues. Trimming took off 3 bases at V and 9 bases at J, with 21 bases between the two ends. The CDR3 loop reads CASSQNEPGAPSEQFF. CDR3 DNA: TGCGCCAGCAGCCAGAACGAACCGGGAGCCCCGAGTGAGCAGTTCTTC.

The gene calls are TRBV5-4 and TRBJ2-5, with 8 positions matching TRBD2. V dropped 4 bases and J dropped 5; count of bases not matched to a gene: 10. The length of the CDR3 is 15 residues. Germline V CDR1 and CDR2: SGHNT, YYREEE (reference sequence). This chain's CDR3 is CASSQKAGVHETQYF. The CDR3 DNA reads TGTGCCAGCAGCCAAAAAGCGGGAGTACACGAGACCCAGTACTTC.

The J gene is TRBJ1-1, the V gene TRBV11-3; D remains ambiguous. The CDR3 totals 19 residues. Trimming took 3 bases from V and 4 from J, leaving 27 bases between them. Germline V gives CDR1 SGHNT, CDR2 YENEEA. CDR3 bases: TGTGCCAGCAGCTTCAATACACCTTTAACAGAAGCCTTGGGCACTGAAGCTTTCTTT. Translation: CASSFNTPLTEALGTEAFF.

V usage is TRBV27 and J usage is TRBJ1-5, with unresolved D. Per germline, CDR1 MNHEY and CDR2 SMNVEV (reference sequence). V was cut by 4 bases and J by 3 bases, with 10 bases left in between. The CDR3 runs 14 residues. CDR3 bases: TGTGCCAGCAGTTACGAAAGATTCAATCAGCCCCAGCATTTT. This gives the protein CASSYERFNQPQHF.

The chain has TRBV19 and TRBJ1-4; 7 nucleotides match TRBD1. Trimming at V came to 5 bases and at J to 3 bases, leaving 15 bases not matched to a gene. From germline, CDR1 is LNHDA and CDR2 SQIVND (reference sequence). The CDR3 has 18 amino acids. The CDR3 reads CASSGGSRGSLSNEKLFF. The CDR3 DNA reads as TGTGCCAGTAGTGGGGGTAGCAGGGGGAGTTTGTCTAATGAAAAACTGTTTTTT. Drawing the rest from reference TRBV19 and TRBJ1-4, the complete variable domain is DGGITQSPKYLFRKEGQNVTLSCEQNLNHDAMYWYRQDPGQGLRLIYYSQIVNDFQKGDIAEGYSVSREKKESFPLTVTSAQKNPTAFYLCASSGGSRGSLSNEKLFFGSGTQLSVL.

The chain combines TRBV7-3 with TRBJ2-2; D might be TRBD2 (6 bases). Trimming left V 4 bases short and J 5 bases short, with 23 bases between. The CDR3 extends over 18 amino acids. In germline, CDR1 is SGHTA, CDR2 FQGTGA. The CDR3 DNA reads TGTGCCAGCAGCTCGACTCCCCCCCTAGCGCAGGAAACCGGGGAGCTGTTTTTT. Its protein is CASSSTPPLAQETGELFF.

Here the CDR3 reads CASGPRRDRGSGELFF. The CDR3 DNA follows: TGTGCCAGCGGACCGCGCCGGGACAGGGGTTCCGGGGAGCTGTTTTTT. The gene calls are TRBV27 and TRBJ2-2, with 10 bases matching TRBD1. This CDR3 has 16 residues. With V trimmed by 8 bases and J by 6 bases, 12 bases remained unmatched. Germline V lookup: CDR1 MNHEY, CDR2 SMNVEV (reference sequence).

The sample holds a few counts of this clone. This sequence joins TRBV19 and TRBJ2-1, with TRBD2 matching over 13 bases. CDR3 length: 21 amino acids. V was pared by 0 bases and J by 7 bases, with 18 bases of the junction left unmatched. The V gene's germline CDR1 is LNHDA and CDR2 SQIVND (reference sequence). The CDR3 spells CASSIDLPGLAGLAGENEQFF. The DNA for the CDR3 is TGTGCCAGTAGTATAGATCTACCGGGACTAGCGGGATTGGCTGGCGAGAATGAGCAGTTCTTC.